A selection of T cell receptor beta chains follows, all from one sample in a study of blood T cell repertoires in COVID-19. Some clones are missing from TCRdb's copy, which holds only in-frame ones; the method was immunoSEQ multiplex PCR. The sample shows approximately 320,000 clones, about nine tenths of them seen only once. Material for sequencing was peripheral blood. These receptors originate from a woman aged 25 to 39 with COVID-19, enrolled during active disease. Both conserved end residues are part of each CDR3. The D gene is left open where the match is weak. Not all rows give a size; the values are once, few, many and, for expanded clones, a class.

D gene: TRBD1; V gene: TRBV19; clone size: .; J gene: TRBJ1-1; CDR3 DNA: TGTGCCAGTACCGCCGGGACAGGGGTTTTGCGGACTGAAGCTTTCTTT; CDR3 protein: CASTAGTGVLRTEAFF
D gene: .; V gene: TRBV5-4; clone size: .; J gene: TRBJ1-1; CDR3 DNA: TGTGCCAGTGAGGGGGGGGGAAACACTGAAGCTTTCTTT; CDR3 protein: CASEGGGNTEAFF
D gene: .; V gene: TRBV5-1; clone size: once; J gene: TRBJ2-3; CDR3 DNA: TGCGCCAGCAGCTTGGCCGGGGGTGGGGTGGATACGCAGTATTTT; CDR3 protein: CASSLAGGGVDTQYF
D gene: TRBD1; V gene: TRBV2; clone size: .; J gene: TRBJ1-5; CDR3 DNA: TGTGCCAGCAGTAAGGACAGGATAGATAGCAATCAGCCCCAGCATTTT; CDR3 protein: CASSKDRIDSNQPQHF
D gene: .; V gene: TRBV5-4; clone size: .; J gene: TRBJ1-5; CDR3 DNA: TGTGCCAGCAGCCGCGGGGGAGCAAATCAGCCCCAGCATTTT; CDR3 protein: CASSRGGANQPQHF
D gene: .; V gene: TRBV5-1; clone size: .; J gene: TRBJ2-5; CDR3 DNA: TGCGCCAGCAGCTTGGGACTTATTATTCGGGAGACCCAGTACTTC; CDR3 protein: CASSLGLIIRETQYF
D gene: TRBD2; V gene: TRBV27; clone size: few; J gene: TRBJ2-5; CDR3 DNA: TGTGCCAGCAGCAATCACCTGGGGGGGGACCAAGAGACCCAGTACTTC; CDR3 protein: CASSNHLGGDQETQYF
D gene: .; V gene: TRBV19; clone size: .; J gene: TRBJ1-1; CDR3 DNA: TGTGTCGCCGACAGATACACTGAAGCTTTCTTT; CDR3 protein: CVADRYTEAFF
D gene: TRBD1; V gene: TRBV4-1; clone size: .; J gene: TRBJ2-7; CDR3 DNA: TGCGCCAGCAGCCCAGGACAGGGGGCTGGGTACGAGCAGTACTTC; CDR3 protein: CASSPGQGAGYEQYF
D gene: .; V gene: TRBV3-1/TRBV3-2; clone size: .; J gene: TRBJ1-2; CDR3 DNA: TGTGCCAGCACCTCCAGGAGGACCGGAAACTATGGCTACACCTTC; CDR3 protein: CASTSRRTGNYGYTF
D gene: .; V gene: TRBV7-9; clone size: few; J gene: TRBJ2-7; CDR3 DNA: TGTGCCACCACTAACGGGGACTCCTACGAGCAGTACTTC; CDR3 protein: CATTNGDSYEQYF
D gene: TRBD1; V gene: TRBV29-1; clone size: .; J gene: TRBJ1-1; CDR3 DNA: TGCAGCGCCTCCGCCACAGGGGATCTCACTGAAGCTTTCTTT; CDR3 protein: CSASATGDLTEAFF
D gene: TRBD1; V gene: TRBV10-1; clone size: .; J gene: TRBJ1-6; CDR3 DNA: TGCGCCACTGGGACAGGAAATTCACCCCTCCACTTT; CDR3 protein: CATGTGNSPLHF
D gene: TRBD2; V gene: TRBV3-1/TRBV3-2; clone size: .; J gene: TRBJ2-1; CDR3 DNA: TGTGCCAGCAGCCCCCCCGGACTAGCGAACAATGAGCAGTTCTTC; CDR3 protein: CASSPPGLANNEQFF
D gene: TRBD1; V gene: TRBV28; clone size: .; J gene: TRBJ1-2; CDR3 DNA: TGTGCCAGCATCTCCCAGGGGGCCGGCTACACCTTC; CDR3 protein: CASISQGAGYTF
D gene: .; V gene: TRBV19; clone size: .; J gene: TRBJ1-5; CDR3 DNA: TGTGCCAGTAGTCTAGGGGAGTCGAGCAATCAGCCCCAGCATTTT; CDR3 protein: CASSLGESSNQPQHF
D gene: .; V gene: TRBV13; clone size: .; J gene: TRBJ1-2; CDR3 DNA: TGTGCCAGCAGCTTAGGCCGGGAGGAGGGGAGCTATGGCTACACCTTC; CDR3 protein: CASSLGREEGSYGYTF
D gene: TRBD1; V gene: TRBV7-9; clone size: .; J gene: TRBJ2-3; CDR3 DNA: TGTGCCAGTCAGGCGCTGGACAGGGTCAGAGATACGCAGTATTTT; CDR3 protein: CASQALDRVRDTQYF
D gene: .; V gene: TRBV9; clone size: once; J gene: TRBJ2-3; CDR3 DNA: TGTGCCAGCAGCGCCTCAAAAGGGGCGTTCACAGATACGCAGTATTTT; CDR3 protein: CASSASKGAFTDTQYF
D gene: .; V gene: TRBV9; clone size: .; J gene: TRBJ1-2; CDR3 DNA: TGTGCCAGCAGCGTAACTGAGGCCCGGGGGGATGGCTACACCTTC; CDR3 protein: CASSVTEARGDGYTF
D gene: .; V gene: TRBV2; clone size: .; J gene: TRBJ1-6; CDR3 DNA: TGTGCCAGCAGTGGGCAGAAAAATTCACCCCTCCACTTT; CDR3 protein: CASSGQKNSPLHF
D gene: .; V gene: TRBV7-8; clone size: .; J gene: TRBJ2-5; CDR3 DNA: TGTGCCAGCAGCCGTGGGCGGGGACAAGAGACCCAGTACTTC; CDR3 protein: CASSRGRGQETQYF
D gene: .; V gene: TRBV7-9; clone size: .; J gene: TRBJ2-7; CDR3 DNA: TGTGCCAGCAGCCAGACAGGCGGTTATTACGAGCAGTACTTC; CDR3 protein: CASSQTGGYYEQYF
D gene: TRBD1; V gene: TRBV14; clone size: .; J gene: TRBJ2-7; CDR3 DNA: TGTGCCAGCAGCCGTTGGACAGGGGCTACCTACGAGCAGTACTTC; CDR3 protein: CASSRWTGATYEQYF
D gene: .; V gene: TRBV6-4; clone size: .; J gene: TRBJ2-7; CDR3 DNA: TGTGCCAGCAGTGAAATTCGCTACGAGCAGTACTTC; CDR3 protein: CASSEIRYEQYF
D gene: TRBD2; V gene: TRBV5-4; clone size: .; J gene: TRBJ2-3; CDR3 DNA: TGTGCCAGCAGCCCAGAGCGGGGGGGCTTGGAAGATACGCAGTATTTT; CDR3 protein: CASSPERGGLEDTQYF
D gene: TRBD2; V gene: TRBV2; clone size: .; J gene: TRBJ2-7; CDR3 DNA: TGTGCCAGCCGTGCTGTGGGACTAGCCTTATCCTACGAGCAGTACTTC; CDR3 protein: CASRAVGLALSYEQYF
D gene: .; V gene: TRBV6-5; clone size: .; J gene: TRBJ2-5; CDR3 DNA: TGTGCCAGCAGTTACGAGGGGTCCCGGGGGAAGACCCAGTACTTC; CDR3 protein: CASSYEGSRGKTQYF
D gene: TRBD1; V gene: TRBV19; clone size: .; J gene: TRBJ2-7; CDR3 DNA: TGTGCCAGTAGGAAACAGGGGAGCTCCTACGAGCAGTACTTC; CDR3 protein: CASRKQGSSYEQYF